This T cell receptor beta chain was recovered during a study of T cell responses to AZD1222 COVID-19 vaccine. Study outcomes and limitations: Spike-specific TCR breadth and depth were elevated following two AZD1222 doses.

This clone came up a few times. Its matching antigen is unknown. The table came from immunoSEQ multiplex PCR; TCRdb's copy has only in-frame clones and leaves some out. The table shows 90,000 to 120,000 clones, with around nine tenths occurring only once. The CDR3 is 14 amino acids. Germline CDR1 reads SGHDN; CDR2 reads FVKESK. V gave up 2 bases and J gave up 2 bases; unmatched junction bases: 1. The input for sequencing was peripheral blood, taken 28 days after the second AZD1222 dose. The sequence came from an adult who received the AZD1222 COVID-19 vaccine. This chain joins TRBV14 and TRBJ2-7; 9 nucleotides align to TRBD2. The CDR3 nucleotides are TGTGCCAGCAGCCAACTAGCGGGACCCTACGAGCAGTACTTC. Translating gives CASSQLAGPYEQYF.